Listed below are T cell receptor beta chains from one sample, sequenced in a study of CD8+CD57+ T cells in acquired aplastic anemia. TCRdb re-derived calls from the reads in MiXCR, one entry per CDR3 protein. Of about 130,000 distinct CDR3 sequences detected, more than 40% appear once; the ten largest clones hold 2% to 3%. Sequences were obtained from sorted CD4+, CD8+, or CD8+CD57+ T cells (not recorded which) from PBMCs. All receptors derive from a human donor in good health, serving as a control. CDR3s leave out the opening cysteine and the closing phenylalanine or tryptophan.

V	J	CDR3
TRBV7-6	TRBJ2-1	ASSPAGDSSYNEQF
TRBV20-1	TRBJ1-5	SAADRQGGHQPQH
TRBV7-2	TRBJ2-1	ASSLGLHNEQF
TRBV3-1	TRBJ1-1	ASSQDQVTDTEAF
TRBV10-3	TRBJ1-6	AISDGTGASPLH
TRBV29-1	TRBJ1-1	SVTGGVTEAF
TRBV9	TRBJ2-5	ASSVPGLAGYQY
TRBV18	TRBJ2-2	ASSPGQDTGELF
TRBV4-2	TRBJ2-3	ASSQVSSGGQGVTQY
TRBV6-5	TRBJ1-3	ASSYGQGGSGNTIY
TRBV25-1	TRBJ1-6	ASSVTATWNSPLH
TRBV9	TRBJ1-6	ASSVVAENSPLH
TRBV7-2	TRBJ2-1	ASSLEASGNNEQF
TRBV30	TRBJ1-5	AWSVQGLGNQPQH
TRBV12-3/TRBV12-4	TRBJ2-2	ASSPDRNTGELF
TRBV25-1	TRBJ1-2	ASSAPLFGYT
TRBV6-2/TRBV6-3	TRBJ2-2	ASNPATGGVGELF
TRBV20-1	TRBJ2-1	SAPRDYLRNEQF
TRBV15	TRBJ1-1	ATSREAENTEAF
TRBV11-2	TRBJ2-2	ASSLVPGGDSGELF
TRBV15	TRBJ2-1	ATSTRSGSGGDEQF
TRBV25-1	TRBJ1-3	ASSEDRVSGNTIY
TRBV7-2	TRBJ2-3	ASNSGLAGPTDTQY
TRBV5-4	TRBJ1-2	ASTTRTGWNYGYT
TRBV12-3/TRBV12-4	TRBJ1-1	ASSYTENTEAF
TRBV7-9	TRBJ1-2	ASSAGTGGGYGYT
TRBV7-3	TRBJ2-4	DSSLGQGDIQY
TRBV6-2/TRBV6-3	TRBJ1-3	ASSPGTGTDTIY
TRBV19	TRBJ2-7	ASSILVRSEQY
TRBV7-6	TRBJ1-1	ASSPTGTADTEAF
TRBV7-2	TRBJ1-1	ASSLQGREAF
TRBV7-2	TRBJ1-2	ASSQEDRTGYGYT
TRBV20-1	TRBJ2-7	SASGGNYEQY
TRBV7-9	TRBJ2-7	ASSFGGIGEQY
TRBV27	TRBJ2-5	ASSWRGTANGETQY
TRBV13	TRBJ2-1	ASSLIQAREQF
TRBV2	NA	ASSGQGHEQY
TRBV27	TRBJ2-7	ASSFQGGAYEQY
TRBV5-1	TRBJ2-7	ASSYLTGLPCEQY
TRBV10-3	TRBJ1-1	VINEPEQNTEAF